This TCR beta chain was captured by sequencing in a study of identical twins. This clonotype was detected only a few times. The antigen remains undetermined. CDR3 size: 15 residues. Trimming took 1 base from V and 7 from J; bases not matched to a gene: 7. Germline V gives CDR1 SQVTM, CDR2 ANQGSEA. TCRdb reanalysed the 5' RACE reads using MiXCR and keeps one entry per CDR3 protein. The sample includes about 530,000 distinct CDR3 sequences, 20% to 25% of them seen just once. Whole-study results and caveats: Conclusions were based on cross-sectional statistical analysis, without following the same donors.

These data also formed part of another study, on yellow fever vaccine responses in identical twins.

The sequencing input was CD4+ T cells sorted from blood. This chain connects TRBV29-1 to TRBJ2-1, with 10 bases lining up with TRBD2. The receptor was isolated from a woman aged 18-29 years in good health. DNA for the CDR3: TGCAGCGTTGAAGGCAGAGCGGGAGGGCGAAATGAGCAGTTCTTC. The encoded protein is CSVEGRAGGRNEQFF.